This entry features one T cell receptor beta chain sequence. A read error may be the cause here, since a much bigger clone is one base away. Starting from 450 to 500 ng of total RNA, TCR beta cDNA was produced with a primer in the constant region. Three rounds of nested multiplex PCR with slightly modified ARM-PCR produced TCR beta libraries. Two initial PCR rounds of ten to eleven cycles each paired TRBV1-TRBV30 forward primers with a C-beta reverse primer. In TCRdb, the multiplex PCR reads were re-called with MiXCR into one record per CDR3 protein. The sample lists around 120,000 distinct CDR3 sequences, approximately 71% occurring once. This CDR3 comprises 16 residues. Germline CDR1 and CDR2: SEHNR and FQNEAQ (reference sequence). Both RNA and DNA were isolated together from roughly 20-30 mg of bulk tissue that had not been sorted. Surgical resection was used to treat these primary liver carcinoma patients. Chronic HBV infection was present, with no prior treatment.

This record belongs to a study of tumor-infiltrating lymphocytes in primary liver carcinoma. Study context: Tumors were stage T1-T3 N0M0, roughly 4.2 to 11 cm across.

The TCR originated in a woman aged 55-69 years with primary liver carcinoma and hepatitis B virus infection. This chain uses TRBV7-9 with TRBJ1-6; tentative D call: TRBD1 (5 bases). The sequencing sample was made of tumor-adjacent normal liver tissue. CDR3 residues: CANSLVIGAYNSPLHF. CDR3 nucleotides: TGTGCCAACAGCTTAGTTATCGGGGCTTATAATTCACCCCTCCACTTT.